Included here is one T cell receptor (beta chain) sequence, with context. Its antigen is as yet unknown. TCRdb recomputed calls from the reads with MiXCR, one row per CDR3 protein. The sample holds about 920,000 distinct CDR3 sequences; roughly 31% are singletons and the top ten take 10% to 15%. The CDR3 has 16 amino acids. Germline V CDR1 and CDR2: SEHNR, FQNEAQ (reference sequence). The ends were cut back, 5 bases at V and 5 bases at J, with 21 bases in the middle. These data belong to a study of T cell repertoires in cytomegalovirus infection. For the study at large: It was the public TCR beta signatures that indicated both CMV infection and matching HLA type.

The source material was cultured CD8+ T cells from PBMCs, sampled from culture after CMV antigen stimulation. The TCR originated in a human donor in good health (CMV status not recorded). Some clones in this sample may be carry-over from other donors' samples. The chain has TRBV7-9 and TRBJ1-2, with D perhaps TRBD1 (5 bases). CDR3 amino acids: CASSPPGQDSAYGYTF. The CDR3 region has the DNA TGTGCCAGCAGCCCCCCAGGACAAGACAGTGCTTATGGCTACACCTTC.